One sample yielded the 15 T cell receptor beta chains listed below, sequenced in a study of cytomegalovirus exposure and HLA in healthy donors. PCR was performed using 60 Vbeta and 13 Jbeta primers. The protocol was immunoSEQ multiplex PCR, while the TCRdb copy is restricted to in-frame clones and leaves out a portion. The repertoire includes about 52,000 clones, about 50% of them detected once, and roughly 10% sits in the top ten. Sequencing used PBMCs. These receptors all stem from a human donor in good health.

This clone was observed a single time. The CDR3 coding sequence is TGTGCCAGCAGCCTCGGACAGATGAATTCACCCCTCCACTTT. This sequence encodes CASSLGQMNSPLHF. This chain uses TRBV6-6 with TRBJ1-6; weak D call: TRBD1 (6 bases). Trimming removed 6 bases at V and 7 bases at J, with 13 bases between. CDR3 size: 14 residues. Germline values: CDR1 MNHNY, CDR2 SVGAGI (reference sequence).

The J gene is TRBJ1-2, the V gene TRBV30; the D gene is possibly TRBD1 (5 bases). Germline V gene data show CDR1 as GTSNPN and CDR2 as SVGIG (reference sequence). Trimming pared 3 bases from V and 0 bases from J, leaving 11 bases between. The length of the CDR3 is 14 residues. CDR3 in amino acids: CAWRFAGSNYGYTF. The DNA for the CDR3 is TGTGCCTGGAGGTTCGCAGGGTCTAACTATGGCTACACCTTC.

The rearrangement uses TRBV28 and TRBJ2-3, with TRBD1 identical over 9 bases. Germline V lookup: CDR1 MDHEN, CDR2 SYDVKM. V lost 6 bases and J lost 7; bases outside the gene matches: 8. The CDR3 runs to 14 residues. The CDR3 protein is CASSRPGTGNTQYF. In nucleotides, the CDR3 is TGTGCCAGCAGCCGTCCCGGGACAGGGAATACGCAGTATTTT.

J is TRBJ2-6 and V is TRBV30, with D maybe TRBD1 (6 bases). V was cut by 1 base and J by 0 bases, with 13 bases left in between. Germline V lookup: CDR1 GTSNPN, CDR2 SVGIG (reference sequence). CDR3 size: 17 residues. The CDR3 region is CAWSERGYRSGANVLTF. DNA for the CDR3: TGTGCCTGGAGTGAGAGGGGGTATCGCTCTGGGGCCAACGTCCTGACTTTC.

The chain combines TRBV6-5 with TRBJ1-4; no definite D call. Between the trimmed V and J ends, which lost 6 bases and 10 bases, there was a span of 15 bases. Germline lookup yields CDR1 MNHEY and CDR2 SVGAGI. The CDR3 runs 13 residues. CDR3 nucleotides: TGTGCCAGCAGCTCGGGGTCCTTAGGAAAACTGTTTTTT. Translation: CASSSGSLGKLFF.

This chain uses TRBV5-5 with TRBJ1-6, with D maybe TRBD1 (5 bases). CDR3 length: 14 residues. The germline V and J ends were trimmed by 5 bases and 1 base, with 7 bases remaining between them. Germline V gene data show CDR1 as SGHKS and CDR2 as YYEKEE (reference sequence). The CDR3 DNA sequence: TGTGCCAGCAGTCCAGGGTCCTATAATTCACCCCTCCACTTT. This gives the protein CASSPGSYNSPLHF. Using reference TRBV5-5 and TRBJ1-6 for the parts outside the CDR3, the full variable domain is DAGVTQSPTHLIKTRGQQVTLRCSPISGHKSVSWYQQVLGQGPQFIFQYYEKEERGRGNFPDRFSARQFPNYSSELNVNALLLGDSALYLCASSPGSYNSPLHFGNGTRLTVT.

The chain uses TRBV12-5 and TRBJ2-7; maybe TRBD2 (6 bases). The germline V and J ends were trimmed by 1 base and 7 bases, with 14 bases remaining between them. The CDR3 totals 14 residues. From germline, CDR1 is LGHNT and CDR2 FRNRAP. CDR3: CASGLDSGAGEQYF. The CDR3 nucleotides are TGTGCTAGTGGTTTGGACAGTGGGGCGGGAGAGCAGTACTTC.

The chain employs TRBV27 and TRBJ2-7, with D unclear. This CDR3 region has 13 residues. In germline, CDR1 is MNHEY, CDR2 SMNVEV (reference sequence). The ends were cut back, 4 bases at V and 3 bases at J, with 10 bases in the middle. The CDR3 sequence: CASSSPMSYEQYF. CDR3 nucleotide sequence: TGTGCCAGCAGTTCCCCCATGAGCTACGAGCAGTACTTC.

This clone turned up a few times. This CDR3 is also generated by other DNA sequences in the sample. The V and J genes are TRBV5-1 and TRBJ2-7; D uncertain. Trimming removed 0 bases at V and 2 bases at J, with 9 bases between. CDR1 SGHRS and CDR2 YFSETQ come from the germline V gene. The CDR3 runs to 14 residues. The chain's CDR3 is CASSLVVLPYEQYF. DNA for the CDR3: TGCGCCAGCAGCTTGGTCGTACTCCCCTACGAGCAGTACTTC.

This clone was seen just once. The V and J genes are TRBV28 and TRBJ2-3, with D tentatively TRBD1 (8 bases). Trimming shortened V by 4 bases and J by 4 bases, and 15 bases separated the two germline ends. CDR1 is MDHEN and CDR2 is SYDVKM in the germline V gene. The CDR3 consists of 15 residues. CDR3 protein: CASSSHRGGPDTQYF. CDR3 sequence (DNA): TGTGCCAGCAGTTCGCACAGGGGGGGCCCAGATACGCAGTATTTT.

This clone was seen once. The J gene is TRBJ1-2, the V gene TRBV4-2, with 9 bases fitting TRBD1. Germline trimming cut 4 bases from V and 5 bases from J; bases unmatched to any gene: 11. The CDR3 has 16 residues. Germline CDR1 LGHNA, CDR2 YNFKEQ. This CDR3 is CASSPRTGESTYGYTF. The CDR3 nucleotides read TGTGCCAGCAGCCCGAGGACAGGGGAGAGCACATATGGCTACACCTTC.

The chain uses TRBV29-1 and TRBJ2-7; D is possibly TRBD1 (6 bases). V was clipped by 6 bases and J by 3 bases, with 12 bases between them. Germline assignment: CDR1 SQVTM and CDR2 ANQGSEA. CDR3 length: 12 residues. The CDR3 here is CSVNREGYEQYF. CDR3 sequence (DNA): TGCAGCGTAAACAGGGAAGGCTACGAGCAGTACTTC.

This clone has just a few counts. The chain joins TRBV25-1 to TRBJ2-7; 8 bases align to TRBD1. The CDR3 loop spans 14 amino acids. Per germline, CDR1 MGHDK and CDR2 SYGVNS. The V segment lost 4 bases and the J segment 2 bases; nucleotides outside the gene matches: 4. CDR3 coding DNA: TGTGCCAGCAGTGGGGGACAGGATCCCTACGAGCAGTACTTC. The encoded protein is CASSGGQDPYEQYF.

This rearrangement joins TRBV18 to TRBJ2-5; the D is unclear. Germline CDR1 is KGHSH and CDR2 is LQKENI. V gave up 2 bases and J gave up 5 bases, with 18 bases separating them. The CDR3 extends over 16 amino acids. CDR3: CASSPGQAVPRETQYF. CDR3 sequence (DNA): TGTGCCAGCTCACCAGGGCAGGCCGTGCCACGTGAGACCCAGTACTTC.

The chain couples TRBV27 to TRBJ1-1, with D perhaps TRBD1 (6 bases). The CDR3 covers 14 residues. Germline CDR1 is MNHEY and CDR2 is SMNVEV (reference sequence). V lost 2 bases, J lost 0 bases, and 7 bases lay in between. This chain's CDR3 is CASSLRGLNTEAFF. Here the CDR3 DNA reads TGTGCCAGCAGTTTAAGGGGGTTGAACACTGAAGCTTTCTTT.